This TCR beta chain comes out of a study of shared clonotypes between healthy human individuals. Terminally differentiated effector memory CD45RA+ cells were excluded from the naive CD8 cells, which were CD45RO-negative and positively selected for CCR7. The length of the CDR3 is 13 residues. Germline loops: CDR1 SEHNR, CDR2 FQNEAQ (reference sequence). V lost 6 bases to trimming and J lost 3 bases, with 12 bases between them. Generated by immunoSEQ multiplex PCR, the TCRdb table keeps only in-frame clones and is missing some. The sample contains 700,000 to 950,000 clones, around 96% of which appear only once.

This rearrangement joins TRBV7-9 to TRBJ2-7; tentatively, D is TRBD1 (5 bases). The receptor comes from a man in his thirties or forties in good health. The source material was naive CD8+ T cells sorted from blood. CDR3 sequence: CASSPGYSYEQYF. For the CDR3, the DNA is TGTGCCAGCAGTCCAGGGTACAGCTACGAGCAGTACTTC. The entire variable domain, with the rest obtained from reference TRBV7-9 and TRBJ2-7, is as follows: DTGVSQNPRHKITKRGQNVTFRCDPISEHNRLYWYRQTLGQGPEFLTYFQNEAQLEKSRLLSDRFSAERPKGSFSTLEIQRTEQGDSAMYLCASSPGYSYEQYFGPGTRLTVT.